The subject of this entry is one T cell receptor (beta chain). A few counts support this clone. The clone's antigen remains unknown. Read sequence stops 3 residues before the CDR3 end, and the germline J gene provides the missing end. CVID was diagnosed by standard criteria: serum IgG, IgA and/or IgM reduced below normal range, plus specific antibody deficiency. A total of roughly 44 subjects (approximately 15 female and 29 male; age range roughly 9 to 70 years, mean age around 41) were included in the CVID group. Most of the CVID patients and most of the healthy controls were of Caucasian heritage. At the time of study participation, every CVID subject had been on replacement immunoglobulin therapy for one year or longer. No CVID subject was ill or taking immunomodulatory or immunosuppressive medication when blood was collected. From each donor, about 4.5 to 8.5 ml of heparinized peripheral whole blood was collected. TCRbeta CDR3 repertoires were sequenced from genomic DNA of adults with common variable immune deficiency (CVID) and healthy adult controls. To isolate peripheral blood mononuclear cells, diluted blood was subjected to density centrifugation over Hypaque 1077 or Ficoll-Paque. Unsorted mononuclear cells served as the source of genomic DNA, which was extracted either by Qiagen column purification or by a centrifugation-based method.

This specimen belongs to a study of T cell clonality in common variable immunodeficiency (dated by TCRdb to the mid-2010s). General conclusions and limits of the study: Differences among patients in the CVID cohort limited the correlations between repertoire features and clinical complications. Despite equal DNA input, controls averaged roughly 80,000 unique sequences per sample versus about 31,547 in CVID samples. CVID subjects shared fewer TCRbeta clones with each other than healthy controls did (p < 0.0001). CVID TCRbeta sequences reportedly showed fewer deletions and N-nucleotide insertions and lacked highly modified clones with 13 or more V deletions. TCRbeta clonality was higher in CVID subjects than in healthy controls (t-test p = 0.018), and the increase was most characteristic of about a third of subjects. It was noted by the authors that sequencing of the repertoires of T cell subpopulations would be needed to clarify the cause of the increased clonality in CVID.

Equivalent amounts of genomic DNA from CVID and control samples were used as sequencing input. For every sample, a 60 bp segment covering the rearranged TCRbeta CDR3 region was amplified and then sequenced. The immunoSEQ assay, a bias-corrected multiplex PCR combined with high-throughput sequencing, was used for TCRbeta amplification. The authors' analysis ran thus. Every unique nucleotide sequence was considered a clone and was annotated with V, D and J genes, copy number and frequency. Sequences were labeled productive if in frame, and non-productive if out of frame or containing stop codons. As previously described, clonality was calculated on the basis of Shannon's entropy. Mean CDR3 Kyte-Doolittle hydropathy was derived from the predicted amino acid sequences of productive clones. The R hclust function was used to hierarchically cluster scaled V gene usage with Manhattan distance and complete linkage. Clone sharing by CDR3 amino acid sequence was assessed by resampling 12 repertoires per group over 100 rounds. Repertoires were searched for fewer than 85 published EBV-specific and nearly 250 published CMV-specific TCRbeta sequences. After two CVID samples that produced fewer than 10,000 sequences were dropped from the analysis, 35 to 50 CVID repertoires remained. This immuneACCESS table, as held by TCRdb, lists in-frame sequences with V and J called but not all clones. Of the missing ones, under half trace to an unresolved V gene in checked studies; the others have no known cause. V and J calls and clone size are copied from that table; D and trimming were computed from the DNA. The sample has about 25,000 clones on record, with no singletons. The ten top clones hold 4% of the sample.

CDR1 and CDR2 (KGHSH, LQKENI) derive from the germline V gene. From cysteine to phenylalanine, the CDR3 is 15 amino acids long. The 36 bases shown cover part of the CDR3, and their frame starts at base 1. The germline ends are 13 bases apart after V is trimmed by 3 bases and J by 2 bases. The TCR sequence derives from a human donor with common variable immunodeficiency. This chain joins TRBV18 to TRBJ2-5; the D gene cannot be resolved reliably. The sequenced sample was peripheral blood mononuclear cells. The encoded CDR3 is CASSPQTGIQETQYF. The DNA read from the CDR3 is TGTGCCAGCTCACCCCAGACTGGAATACAAGAGACC. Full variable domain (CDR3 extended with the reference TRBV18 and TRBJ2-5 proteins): NAGVMQNPRHLVRRRGQEARLRCSPMKGHSHVYWYRQLPEEGLKFMVYLQKENIIDESGMPKERFSAEFPKEGPSILRIQQVVRGDSAAYFCASSPQTGIQETQYFGPGTRLLVL.